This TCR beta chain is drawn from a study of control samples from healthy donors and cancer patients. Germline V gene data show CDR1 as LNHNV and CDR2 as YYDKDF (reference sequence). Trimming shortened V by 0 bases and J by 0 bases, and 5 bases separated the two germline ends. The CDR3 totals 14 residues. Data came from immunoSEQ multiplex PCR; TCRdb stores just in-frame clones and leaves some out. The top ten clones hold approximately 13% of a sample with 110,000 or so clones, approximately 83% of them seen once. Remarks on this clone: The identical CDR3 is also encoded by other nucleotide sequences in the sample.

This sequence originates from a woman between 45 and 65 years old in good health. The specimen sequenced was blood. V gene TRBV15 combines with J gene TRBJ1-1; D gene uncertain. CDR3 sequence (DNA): TGTGCCACCAGCAGAGACCGGGTGAACACTGAAGCTTTCTTT. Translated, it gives CATSRDRVNTEAFF.